A single sample gave rise to the 23 T cell receptor beta chains below, sequenced in a study of shared clonotypes between healthy human individuals. TCRdb's table, derived via immunoSEQ multiplex PCR, lists solely in-frame clones and lacks some. The data show 400,000 to 600,000 clones, with around 75% seen just once and approximately 13% held by the top ten. Sequenced sample: PBMCs. The receptors originated from a middle-aged woman in good health. Some clones in this sample may be carry-over from other donors' samples.

This chain joins TRBV28 and TRBJ2-7; TRBD1 might be the D (6 bases). CDR3 length: 12 amino acids. V gave up 8 bases and J gave up 3 bases, with 11 bases separating them. The germline gives CDR1 MDHEN, CDR2 SYDVKM. The CDR3 loop reads CASRQGNYEQYF. CDR3 nucleotides: TGTGCCAGCCGCCAGGGGAACTACGAGCAGTACTTC.

V is TRBV10-1 and J is TRBJ2-7; 13 bases agree with TRBD2. Germline CDR1 and CDR2: WNHNN and SYGVQD (reference sequence). Germline trimming cut 5 bases from V and 6 bases from J; bases unmatched to any gene: 1. CDR3 length equals 13 residues. As DNA, the CDR3 is TGCGCCAGCAGTCGACTAGCGGGAGGCGAGCAGTACTTC. Translation: CASSRLAGGEQYF.

This clone was seen a handful of times. The rearrangement links TRBV6-5 to TRBJ2-2; tentative D call: TRBD2 (6 bases). CDR3 size: 14 residues. Germline CDR1 and CDR2: MNHEY and SVGAGI. V was shortened by 8 bases and J by 4 bases, with 14 bases between the two germline ends. The CDR3 DNA reads as TGTGCCAGCGTGGGTCCCGGGGGCACCGGGGAGCTGTTTTTT. Translated: CASVGPGGTGELFF.

The rearrangement joins TRBV30 to TRBJ1-1, with D uncertain. This CDR3 is 12 amino acids long. V gave up 1 base and J gave up 3 bases, with 6 bases separating them. Germline CDR1 is GTSNPN and CDR2 is SVGIG (reference sequence). The CDR3 sequence: CAWSGVDTEAFF. The CDR3 DNA reads TGTGCCTGGAGTGGGGTTGACACTGAAGCTTTCTTT.

This clone was counted at least ten times. The chain uses TRBV30 and TRBJ1-1; D is ambiguous. Trimming removed 2 bases from V and 9 bases from J, with 13 bases in between. The CDR3 runs to 12 residues. From germline, CDR1 is GTSNPN and CDR2 SVGIG (reference sequence). The CDR3 loop is CAWSLPVSKAFF. In nucleotides, the CDR3 is TGTGCCTGGAGTCTCCCTGTGTCGAAAGCTTTCTTT.

The chain combines TRBV5-1 with TRBJ2-2, with 10 positions matching TRBD2. The CDR3 consists of 15 residues. Germline V gives CDR1 SGHRS, CDR2 YFSETQ. Trimming at V came to 2 bases and at J to 7 bases, leaving 5 bases not matched to a gene. The CDR3 reads CASSFSGRANGELFF. DNA of the CDR3: TGCGCCAGCAGCTTCAGCGGGAGGGCTAACGGGGAGCTGTTTTTT.

This chain uses TRBV28 with TRBJ1-2; the D is unclear. CDR1 is MDHEN and CDR2 is SYDVKM in the germline V gene. This CDR3 is built from 15 residues. Trimming removed 5 bases at V and 1 base at J, with 14 bases between. In DNA form, the CDR3 reads TGTGCCAGCAGTCCGCCCGGGGAGGTTAACTATGGCTACACCTTC. Translating it yields CASSPPGEVNYGYTF.

This chain uses TRBV5-1 with TRBJ2-6, with 8 bases matching TRBD1. There are 16 residues in the CDR3. The V gene's germline CDR1 is SGHRS and CDR2 YFSETQ. J was trimmed by 2 bases and V by 4 bases; bases with no gene match: 5. CDR3 sequence: CASSGPQGAGANVLTF. DNA for the CDR3: TGCGCCAGCAGCGGGCCACAGGGGGCTGGGGCCAACGTCCTGACTTTC.

This chain links TRBV30 with TRBJ1-1; 8 bases are a match to TRBD1. CDR1 GTSNPN and CDR2 SVGIG come from the germline V gene (reference sequence). Unmatched junction bases numbered 7, after V lost 0 bases and J lost 13 bases. The CDR3 is 12 amino acids. In DNA form, the CDR3 reads TGTGCCTGGAGTGTATGGCAGGGGGCCGGTTTCTTT. It is translated as CAWSVWQGAGFF.

This clone was counted a single time. The rearrangement uses TRBV30 and TRBJ1-2; D unclear. Trimming pared 0 bases from V and 0 bases from J, leaving 5 bases between. The CDR3 runs 13 residues. Germline assignment: CDR1 GTSNPN and CDR2 SVGIG (reference sequence). CDR3 coding DNA: TGTGCCTGGAGTGTATCCACTAACTATGGCTACACCTTC. This translates into CAWSVSTNYGYTF.

The CDR3 DNA sequence: TGTGCCAGTAGCCCTCTAGGACGGAACTCTGGAAACACCATATATTTT. Translating gives CASSPLGRNSGNTIYF. This rearrangement joins TRBV19 to TRBJ1-3; D remains ambiguous. Germline V gives CDR1 LNHDA, CDR2 SQIVND (reference sequence). Trimming cost V 6 bases and J 0 bases, with 15 bases left between them. The CDR3 covers 16 residues.

This clone was recorded at least ten times. The rearrangement joins TRBV2 to TRBJ2-7; the D gene could be TRBD1 or TRBD2 (5 bases each). The V gene lost 6 bases and the J gene lost 2 bases, with 17 bases spanning the gap. The CDR3 has 15 residues. Germline values: CDR1 SNHLY, CDR2 FYNNEI. The CDR3 region is CASRPGREPTYEQYF. DNA for the CDR3: TGTGCCAGCAGACCAGGGAGAGAACCAACCTACGAGCAGTACTTC.

The chain is built from TRBV25-1 and TRBJ2-5, with D possibly being TRBD2 (5 bases). Germline V CDR1 and CDR2: MGHDK, SYGVNS. Trimming took 0 bases from V and 0 from J, leaving 8 bases between them. The length of the CDR3 is 15 residues. CDR3 loop: CASSEYTRYQETQYF. The CDR3, as DNA: TGTGCCAGCAGTGAATACACTAGATACCAAGAGACCCAGTACTTC.

The rearrangement links TRBV29-1 to TRBJ1-4; TRBD1 matches at 7 bases. The CDR3 totals 13 residues. Germline CDR1 is SQVTM and CDR2 is ANQGSEA. Trimming cost V 7 bases and J 8 bases; bases outside gene matches: 10. The CDR3 DNA follows: TGCAGCGCTCTGGAGACAGGGCACGAAAAACTGTTTTTT. Translation gives CSALETGHEKLFF.

CDR3 amino acids: CASSSDRGLTEAFF. CDR3 DNA sequence: TGTGCCAGCAGCTCCGACAGGGGGCTTACTGAAGCTTTCTTT. The chain couples TRBV5-6 to TRBJ1-1; 10 bases fit TRBD1. Per the germline V gene, CDR1 is SGHDT and CDR2 is YYEEEE. Losses at the gene ends were 3 bases for V and 5 bases for J; bases not matched to a gene: 4. The CDR3 length is 14 residues.

This clone was observed once. The rearrangement links TRBV18 to TRBJ2-3; TRBD1 matches 9 bases. The V gene's germline CDR1 is KGHSH and CDR2 LQKENI. This CDR3 is built from 13 residues. Trimming cost V 3 bases and J 6 bases; bases outside gene matches: 1. The CDR3 loop reads CASSPTGGDTQYF. CDR3 sequence (DNA): TGTGCCAGCTCACCTACAGGGGGCGATACGCAGTATTTT.

A note on this clone: Just one base apart from a much larger clone, this may be a read error. Other DNA variants within this sample encode the same CDR3. This sequence joins TRBV29-1 and TRBJ2-6, with a tentative D call TRBD1 (6 bases). Germline-derived CDR1 and CDR2 are SQVTM and ANQGSEA. The CDR3 is made up of 16 amino acids. The CDR3 nucleotides read TGCAGTGCCGCCAGGGACACCGACTCTGGGGCCAACGTCCTGACTTTC. Its translation is CSAARDTDSGANVLTF.

V is TRBV9 and J is TRBJ2-1; D is perhaps TRBD1 or TRBD2 (5 bases each). The germline V gene has CDR1 SGDLS and CDR2 YYNGEE. This CDR3 has 14 residues. Trimming removed 0 bases at V and 8 bases at J, with 12 bases between. The CDR3 loop reads CASSVDEGWHEQFF. The CDR3 nucleotides read TGTGCCAGCAGCGTAGATGAGGGGTGGCATGAGCAGTTCTTC.

This chain joins TRBV4-2 and TRBJ2-1; a weak D match, TRBD2 (6 bases). The CDR3 length is 16 residues. Per germline, CDR1 LGHNA and CDR2 YNFKEQ. V was cut by 0 bases and J by 5 bases, with 14 bases left in between. This chain's CDR3 is CASSQEGGGKDNEQFF. Written as DNA, the CDR3 is TGTGCCAGCAGCCAAGAAGGTGGGGGGAAGGACAATGAGCAGTTCTTC.

The genes are TRBV27 and TRBJ2-5, with 10 bases identical to TRBD1. Germline V lookup: CDR1 MNHEY, CDR2 SMNVEV (reference sequence). The CDR3 is 15 amino acids. V gave up 5 bases and J gave up 5 bases; unmatched junction bases: 8. The CDR3 is CASSRDRGRRETQYF. The CDR3 DNA sequence: TGTGCCAGCAGTCGGGACAGGGGACGGAGGGAGACCCAGTACTTC.

Turning to this clone: The junction shows a germline mismatch at one end, possibly a read error. V and J are TRBV23-1 and TRBJ2-1, with 8 bases that match TRBD2. TRBV23-1 is given ORF status, its function remaining uncertain. The CDR3 has 9 amino acids. In nucleotides, the CDR3 is TGCTCAACGCGGGGGGCCGGTGTCTTC. Translating it yields CSTRGAGVF.

The chain couples TRBV6-4 to TRBJ2-4, with TRBD2 as a possible D gene (7 bases). V lost 5 bases to trimming and J lost 6 bases, with 20 bases between them. CDR1 is MRHNA and CDR2 is SNTAGT in the germline V gene. The CDR3 is 16 residues long. The DNA for the CDR3 is TGTGCCAGCAGTCCGAGCGGGACCGAAGGGGGAAACATTCAGTACTTC. Encoded protein: CASSPSGTEGGNIQYF.

V usage is TRBV4-1 and J usage is TRBJ1-2, with 9 bases matching TRBD1. CDR1 is MGHRA, CDR2 YSYEKL, per germline. Trimming took 4 bases from V and 2 from J; bases not matched to a gene: 5. This CDR3 is 15 amino acids long. Here the CDR3 reads CASSPSGTGNYGYTF. DNA for the CDR3: TGCGCCAGCAGCCCCAGTGGGACAGGGAACTATGGCTACACCTTC.